The 29 T cell receptor beta chains below all came from one sample that was sequenced in a study of blood T cell repertoires in COVID-19. Profiling relied on immunoSEQ multiplex PCR, and the TCRdb table lists in-frame clones only, not all of them. In the table there are 200,000 or so clones, around 89% of which are singletons. Input material: PBMCs or T cells enriched from blood (not recorded which). These receptors all stem from a middle-aged woman with acute COVID-19.

This CDR3 reads CASSLGGSSYGYTF. CDR3 nucleotide sequence: TGTGCCAGCAGTTTAGGAGGGTCAAGCTATGGCTACACCTTC. This chain links TRBV27 with TRBJ1-2; D not resolved. Looked up from germline, CDR1 is MNHEY and CDR2 is SMNVEV (reference sequence). CDR3 length: 14 amino acids. V was shortened by 2 bases and J by 4 bases, with 11 bases between the two germline ends.

This chain connects TRBV7-2 to TRBJ1-1; maybe TRBD1 (6 bases). Between the trimmed V and J ends, which lost 8 bases and 4 bases, there was a span of 20 bases. CDR3 length equals 15 residues. The germline gives CDR1 SGHTA, CDR2 FQGNSA. CDR3 sequence reads: CASSLAGAGATEAFF. The CDR3 DNA sequence: TGTGCCAGCTCTCTAGCCGGGGCGGGGGCCACTGAAGCTTTCTTT.

CDR3 nucleotides: TGTGCCAGCAGCTTGGGGACAGGGAAGGGAGTCCAAGAGACCCAGTACTTC. This encodes CASSLGTGKGVQETQYF. V usage is TRBV5-8 and J usage is TRBJ2-5, with 8 positions matching TRBD1. There are 17 residues in the CDR3. J gave up 1 base and V 0 bases, and 8 bases lay outside the gene matches. Germline V gene lookup returns CDR1 SGHTS and CDR2 YDEGEE.

The chain has TRBV3-1 (or the pseudogene TRBV3-2) and TRBJ1-2; 7 nucleotides agree with TRBD1. V gave up 5 bases and J gave up 6 bases; unmatched junction bases: 6. CDR1 is LGHDT and CDR2 is YNNKEL in the germline V gene (reference sequence). The CDR3 is made up of 13 amino acids. The CDR3 loop reads CASSFVGGDGYTF. CDR3 bases: TGTGCCAGCAGCTTTGTAGGGGGCGATGGCTACACCTTC.

The V call is TRBV10-3, the J call TRBJ2-2; TRBD1 matches at 10 bases. Unmatched junction bases numbered 8, after V lost 9 bases and J lost 4 bases. Germline CDR1 ENHRY, CDR2 SYGVKD. The CDR3 runs 15 residues. This CDR3 reads CAIRAGQGGTGELFF. CDR3 nucleotides: TGTGCCATAAGGGCCGGACAGGGGGGCACCGGGGAGCTGTTTTTT.

The chain links TRBV2 to TRBJ1-2, with D maybe TRBD1 (5 bases). CDR1 and CDR2 (germline): SNHLY, FYNNEI. V lost 8 bases and J lost 1, with 14 bases in between. This CDR3 has 14 residues. The chain's CDR3 is CASPGSGNNYGYTF. The DNA of the CDR3 is TGTGCCAGCCCAGGGTCCGGAAATAACTATGGCTACACCTTC.

The rearrangement uses TRBV15 and TRBJ2-5; 9 nucleotides match TRBD1. V trimming: 4 bases; J trimming: 2 bases; junction bases outside the gene matches: 2. CDR3 size: 14 residues. Germline V gene data show CDR1 as LNHNV and CDR2 as YYDKDF (reference sequence). The CDR3 is CATSTGQGQETQYF. The CDR3 region has the DNA TGTGCCACCAGCACGGGACAGGGACAAGAGACCCAGTACTTC.

The chain couples TRBV9 to TRBJ2-5, with 7 nucleotides matching TRBD2. The CDR3 covers 13 residues. Trimming cost V 5 bases and J 1 base; bases outside gene matches: 2. In germline, CDR1 is SGDLS, CDR2 YYNGEE. The CDR3 bases are TGTGCCAGCAGTCTAGCGGTCCAAGAGACCCAGTACTTC. Translating gives CASSLAVQETQYF.

The chain combines TRBV5-1 with TRBJ2-3; 9 positions agree with TRBD1. This CDR3 contains 14 residues. Germline V gene data show CDR1 as SGHRS and CDR2 as YFSETQ. With V trimmed by 7 bases and J by 3 bases, 6 bases remained unmatched. The CDR3 sequence: CASGRDRDTDTQYF. CDR3 DNA: TGCGCCAGCGGCCGGGACAGGGATACAGATACGCAGTATTTT.

The chain's CDR3 is CASRRGGPNTEAFF. CDR3 coding DNA: TGTGCCAGTCGACGGGGGGGACCGAACACTGAAGCTTTCTTT. The rearrangement links TRBV19 to TRBJ1-1, with D possibly TRBD1 on 5 matching bases. The length of the CDR3 is 14 residues. V lost 8 bases, J lost 1 base, and 14 bases lay in between. The germline CDR1 and CDR2 sequences are LNHDA and SQIVND (reference sequence).

The chain uses TRBV3-1 (or the pseudogene TRBV3-2) and TRBJ2-7; 10 positions match TRBD1. This CDR3 has 16 amino acids. Germline CDR1 LGHDT, CDR2 YNNKEL (reference sequence). The V and J ends lost 3 bases and 2 bases, in that order; junction bases with no gene match: 7. DNA for the CDR3: TGTGCCAGCAGCCACCTCGACAGGGGGCGCGCCTACGAGCAGTACTTC. As protein: CASSHLDRGRAYEQYF.

This chain uses TRBV19 with TRBJ1-2, with TRBD1 matching over 7 bases. The CDR3 length is 15 residues. CDR1 and CDR2 from the germline V gene are LNHDA and SQIVND (reference sequence). V was clipped by 5 bases and J by 4 bases; unmatched bases: 10. The CDR3 DNA reads as TGTGCCAGTAGTCAGACGACAGGGATCACCTATGGCTACACCTTC. It translates to CASSQTTGITYGYTF.

The chain couples TRBV6-5 to TRBJ1-1; the match to TRBD1 covers 9 bases. The V segment lost 2 bases and the J segment 5 bases; nucleotides outside the gene matches: 3. The CDR3 has 14 residues. The germline gives CDR1 MNHEY, CDR2 SVGAGI. CDR3 in DNA: TGTGCCAGCAGTTACGGGACAGGGAGTACTGAAGCTTTCTTT. Translation gives CASSYGTGSTEAFF.

The chain uses TRBV6-2 or TRBV6-3 and TRBJ2-3; D is perhaps TRBD2 (7 bases). Germline V lookup: CDR1 MNHEY, CDR2 SVGEGT. Trimming shortened V by 2 bases and J by 2 bases, and 11 bases separated the two germline ends. The CDR3 runs to 15 residues. CDR3 nucleotide sequence: TGTGCCAGCAGTTACGAGGGGGGGGTCACAGATACGCAGTATTTT. Amino acids: CASSYEGGVTDTQYF.

The rearrangement links TRBV10-3 to TRBJ1-1; 7 bases match TRBD1. Germline V gene sequence: CDR1 ENHRY, CDR2 SYGVKD. This CDR3 region has 14 residues. The junction had 3 bases not matched to a gene; V was cut back by 4 bases and J by 1 base. The CDR3 reads CAISVGQRNTEAFF. CDR3 DNA sequence: TGTGCCATCAGTGTGGGACAGAGGAACACTGAAGCTTTCTTT.

The V and J genes are TRBV15 and TRBJ2-7, with TRBD1 matching over 9 bases. Losses at the gene ends were 3 bases for V and 3 bases for J; bases not matched to a gene: 3. Per the germline V gene, CDR1 is LNHNV and CDR2 is YYDKDF (reference sequence). CDR3 size: 14 residues. DNA of the CDR3: TGTGCCACCAGCAGCGGGACAGGGAGCTACGAGCAGTACTTC. It encodes CATSSGTGSYEQYF.

The chain employs TRBV2 and TRBJ1-4, with D perhaps matching TRBD1 (5 bases). The CDR3 covers 15 residues. The germline CDR1 and CDR2 sequences are SNHLY and FYNNEI. Trimming pared 6 bases from V and 0 bases from J, leaving 11 bases between. The CDR3 DNA is TGTGCCAGCAGCGACAGTCTGACAACTAATGAAAAACTGTTTTTT. Its translation: CASSDSLTTNEKLFF. The full variable domain, its missing parts supplied by reference TRBV2 and TRBJ1-4, is EPEVTQTPSHQVTQMGQEVILRCVPISNHLYFYWYRQILGQKVEFLVSFYNNEISEKSEIFDDQFSVERPDGSNFTLKIRSTKLEDSAMYFCASSDSLTTNEKLFFGSGTQLSVL.

The chain combines TRBV9 with TRBJ2-3, with a possible D match to TRBD2 (6 bases). The CDR3 totals 15 residues. CDR1 SGDLS and CDR2 YYNGEE come from the germline V gene. The V and J ends lost 0 bases and 6 bases respectively, with 14 bases between them. The CDR3 loop is CASSVEDFGGDTQYF. CDR3 DNA sequence: TGTGCCAGCAGCGTAGAGGACTTTGGGGGGGATACGCAGTATTTT.

The rearrangement links TRBV4-3 to TRBJ1-2; perhaps TRBD1 as D (6 bases). This CDR3 region has 16 residues. The V gene lost 0 bases and the J gene lost 4 bases, with 15 bases spanning the gap. Germline V gene data show CDR1 as LGHNA and CDR2 as YSLEER. CDR3 DNA: TGCGCCAGCAGCCAAGAAGGGAACGCCAGGGGCTATGGCTACACCTTC. It specifies CASSQEGNARGYGYTF.

This rearrangement joins TRBV7-9 to TRBJ1-2; D unresolved. The germline V gene encodes CDR1 SEHNR and CDR2 FQNEAQ (reference sequence). The CDR3 totals 13 residues. The V gene lost 3 bases and the J gene lost 2 bases, with 7 bases spanning the gap. CDR3 DNA: TGTGCCAGCAGCTTTGCGGGAAACTATGGCTACACCTTC. It yields the protein CASSFAGNYGYTF.

The chain links TRBV9 to TRBJ1-5, with D possibly TRBD1 on 5 matching bases. The V and J ends lost 0 bases and 6 bases respectively, with 10 bases between them. The germline V gene has CDR1 SGDLS and CDR2 YYNGEE. This CDR3 comprises 14 residues. The CDR3 sequence is CASSVDGGGQPQHF. Written as DNA, the CDR3 is TGTGCCAGCAGCGTAGATGGGGGGGGTCAGCCCCAGCATTTT.

J is TRBJ2-2 and V is TRBV27; TRBD1 matches at 7 bases. CDR1 and CDR2 from the germline V gene are MNHEY and SMNVEV (reference sequence). Germline trimming cut 6 bases from V and 2 bases from J; bases unmatched to any gene: 6. The CDR3 runs to 15 residues. The CDR3 sequence is CASRTGSYNTGELFF. Written as DNA, the CDR3 is TGTGCCAGCAGGACAGGGTCATATAACACCGGGGAGCTGTTTTTT.

The chain has TRBV9 and TRBJ2-2; D is uncertain. Per germline, CDR1 SGDLS and CDR2 YYNGEE. Trimming left V 0 bases short and J 6 bases short, with 12 bases between. The CDR3 sequence is 15 residues long. CDR3 loop: CASSVGLGSPGELFF. CDR3 sequence (DNA): TGTGCCAGCAGCGTAGGTCTAGGATCCCCCGGGGAGCTGTTTTTT.

Only a few counts were recorded for this clone. The chain links TRBV10-1 to TRBJ2-1; 12 bases fit TRBD2. Germline-derived CDR1 and CDR2 are WNHNN and SYGVQD (reference sequence). The CDR3 covers 15 residues. V dropped 3 bases and J dropped 7; count of bases not matched to a gene: 4. CDR3: CASSDPTSGSNEQFF. CDR3 sequence (DNA): TGCGCCAGCAGTGACCCGACTAGCGGGAGTAATGAGCAGTTCTTC.

Concerning this clone: Sequence at one end of the junction differs from germline and may be a read error. The chain recombines TRBV5-1 with TRBJ1-2; D remains unclear. The CDR3 sequence is 12 residues long. Germline CDR1 SGHRS, CDR2 YFSETQ. The CDR3, as DNA: TGCGCCAGCAGCTTGGACAAGTCCTCGCAATCCTTC. Residues: CASSLDKSSQSF.

This clone came up once. The chain recombines TRBV9 with TRBJ2-5; a weak D match, TRBD2 (6 bases). The CDR3 runs 14 residues. V was shortened by 2 bases and J by 5 bases, with 13 bases between the two germline ends. The germline gives CDR1 SGDLS, CDR2 YYNGEE. CDR3 nucleotides: TGTGCCAGCAGCGTCCGGGAGCGACCGGAGACCCAGTACTTC. Translation: CASSVRERPETQYF.

The chain joins TRBV27 to TRBJ2-4, with D possibly being TRBD1 (5 bases). There are 16 residues in the CDR3. V shed 5 bases and J shed 3 bases, with 17 bases lying between them. Germline CDR1 is MNHEY and CDR2 is SMNVEV (reference sequence). The CDR3 nucleotides read TGTGCCAGCAGTCTCGGAAACAGGATAGGCAAAAACATTCAGTACTTC. Its translation is CASSLGNRIGKNIQYF.

This rearrangement joins TRBV5-1 to TRBJ2-5; 12 bases are shared with TRBD2. CDR1 SGHRS and CDR2 YFSETQ come from the germline V gene. The CDR3 totals 15 residues. J gave up 7 bases and V 4 bases, and 8 bases lay outside the gene matches. The CDR3 DNA follows: TGCGCCAGCAGCACACTAGCGGGGGGTTCGGGGACCCAGTACTTC. It translates to CASSTLAGGSGTQYF.

The rearrangement links TRBV10-3 to TRBJ2-3; 12 positions match TRBD2. The CDR3 consists of 15 residues. CDR1 and CDR2 from the germline V gene are ENHRY and SYGVKD. V was pared by 10 bases and J by 4 bases, with 9 bases of the junction left unmatched. CDR3 DNA: TGTGCCACATCGCTAGCGGGGGGGCCACCAGATACGCAGTATTTT. It is translated as CATSLAGGPPDTQYF.